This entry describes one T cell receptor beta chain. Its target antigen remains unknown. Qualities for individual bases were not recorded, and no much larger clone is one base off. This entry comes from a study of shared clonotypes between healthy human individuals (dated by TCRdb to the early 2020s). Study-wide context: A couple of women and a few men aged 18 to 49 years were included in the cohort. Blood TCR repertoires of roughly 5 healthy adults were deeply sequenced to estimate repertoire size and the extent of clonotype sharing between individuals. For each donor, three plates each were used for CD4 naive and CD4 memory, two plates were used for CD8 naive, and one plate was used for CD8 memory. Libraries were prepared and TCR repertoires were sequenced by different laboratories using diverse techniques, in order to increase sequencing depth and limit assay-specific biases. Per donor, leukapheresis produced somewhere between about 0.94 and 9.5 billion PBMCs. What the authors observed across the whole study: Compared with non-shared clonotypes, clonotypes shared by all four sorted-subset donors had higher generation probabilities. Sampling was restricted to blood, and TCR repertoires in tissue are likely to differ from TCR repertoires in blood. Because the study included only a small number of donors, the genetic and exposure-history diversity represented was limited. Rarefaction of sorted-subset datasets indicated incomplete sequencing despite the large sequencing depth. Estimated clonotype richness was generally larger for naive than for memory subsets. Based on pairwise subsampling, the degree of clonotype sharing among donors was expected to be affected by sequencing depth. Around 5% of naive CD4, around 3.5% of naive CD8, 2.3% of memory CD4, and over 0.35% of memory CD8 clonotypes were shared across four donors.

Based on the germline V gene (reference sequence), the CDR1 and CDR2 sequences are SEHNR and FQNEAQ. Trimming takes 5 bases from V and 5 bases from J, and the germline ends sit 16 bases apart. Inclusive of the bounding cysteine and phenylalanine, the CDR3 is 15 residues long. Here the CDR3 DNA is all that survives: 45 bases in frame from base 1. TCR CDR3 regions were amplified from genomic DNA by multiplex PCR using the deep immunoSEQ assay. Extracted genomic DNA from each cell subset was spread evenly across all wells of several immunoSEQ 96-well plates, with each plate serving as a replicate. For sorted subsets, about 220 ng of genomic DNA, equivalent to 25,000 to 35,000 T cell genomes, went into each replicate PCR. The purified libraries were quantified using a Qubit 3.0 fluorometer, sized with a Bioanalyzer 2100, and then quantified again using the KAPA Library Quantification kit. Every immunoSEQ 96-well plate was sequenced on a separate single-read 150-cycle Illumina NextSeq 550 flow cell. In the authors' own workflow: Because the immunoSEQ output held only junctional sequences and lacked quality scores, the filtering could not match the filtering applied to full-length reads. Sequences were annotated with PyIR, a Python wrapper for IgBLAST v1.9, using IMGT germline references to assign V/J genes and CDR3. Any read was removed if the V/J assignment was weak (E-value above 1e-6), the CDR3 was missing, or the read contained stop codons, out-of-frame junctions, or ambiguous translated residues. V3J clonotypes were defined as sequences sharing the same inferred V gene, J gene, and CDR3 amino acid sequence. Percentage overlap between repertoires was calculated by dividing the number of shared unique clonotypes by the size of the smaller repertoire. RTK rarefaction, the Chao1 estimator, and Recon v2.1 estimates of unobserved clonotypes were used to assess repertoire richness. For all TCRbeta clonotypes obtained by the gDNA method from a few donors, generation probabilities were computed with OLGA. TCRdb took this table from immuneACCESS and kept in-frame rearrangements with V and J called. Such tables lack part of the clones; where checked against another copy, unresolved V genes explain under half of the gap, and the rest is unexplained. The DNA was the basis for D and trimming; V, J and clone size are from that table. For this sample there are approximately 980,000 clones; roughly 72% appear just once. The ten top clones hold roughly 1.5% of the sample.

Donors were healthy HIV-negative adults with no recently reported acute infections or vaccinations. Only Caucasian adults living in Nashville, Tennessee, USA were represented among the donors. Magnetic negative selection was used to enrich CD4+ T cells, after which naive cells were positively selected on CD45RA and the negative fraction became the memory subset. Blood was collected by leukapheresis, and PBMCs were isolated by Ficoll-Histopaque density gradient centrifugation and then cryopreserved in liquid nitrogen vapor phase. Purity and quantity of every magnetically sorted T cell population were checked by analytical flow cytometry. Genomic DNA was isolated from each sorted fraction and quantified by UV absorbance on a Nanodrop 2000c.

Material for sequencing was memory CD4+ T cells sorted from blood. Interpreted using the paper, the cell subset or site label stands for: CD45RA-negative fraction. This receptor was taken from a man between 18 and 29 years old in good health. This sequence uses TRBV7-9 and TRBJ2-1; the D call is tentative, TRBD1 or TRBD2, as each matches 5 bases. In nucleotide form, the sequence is TGTGCCAGCAGCCCGTGGGGACGGCGAGACAATGAGCAGTTCTTC. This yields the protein CASSPWGRRDNEQFF.